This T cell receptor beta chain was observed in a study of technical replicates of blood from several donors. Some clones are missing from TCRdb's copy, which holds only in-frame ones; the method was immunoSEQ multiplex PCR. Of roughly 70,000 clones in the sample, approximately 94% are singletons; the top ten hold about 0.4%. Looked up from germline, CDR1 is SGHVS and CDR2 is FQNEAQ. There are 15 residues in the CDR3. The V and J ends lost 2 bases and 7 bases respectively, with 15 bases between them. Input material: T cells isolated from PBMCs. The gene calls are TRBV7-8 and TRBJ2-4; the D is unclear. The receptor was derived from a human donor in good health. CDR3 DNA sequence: TGTGCCAGCAGCTTACTGGAGTCTAGTAAGAACATTCAGTACTTC. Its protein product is CASSLLESSKNIQYF.